This T cell receptor (beta chain) originates from a study of cytotoxic CD8 clonotypes in ibrutinib-treated CLL. Clones were read by immunoSEQ multiplex PCR, and TCRdb kept only the in-frame ones, dropping some. The profile covers 11,000 or so clones, with 79% appearing a single time and roughly a sixth taken by the ten largest. Study-wide results and limits: Pretreatment clonality was elevated relative to age-matched healthy donors and paralleled circulating CD8+ T-cell counts.

Frozen PBMC stocks contributed approximately 1.9 micrograms of genomic DNA to the TCR beta libraries. V lost 1 base to trimming and J lost 2 bases, with 12 bases between them. CDR1 LNHDA and CDR2 SQIVND come from the germline V gene (reference sequence). The CDR3 is 15 amino acids. As for this clone: What it binds is unknown.

The specimen comprised PBMCs, sampled at disease progression, from a patient treated with ibrutinib. The chain has TRBV19 and TRBJ2-7; perhaps TRBD1 as D (5 bases). The sequence was collected from a human donor with chronic lymphocytic leukemia. The CDR3 spells CASSIGPKGAYEQYF. In DNA, the CDR3 is TGTGCCAGTAGTATAGGACCCAAAGGGGCCTACGAGCAGTACTTC.